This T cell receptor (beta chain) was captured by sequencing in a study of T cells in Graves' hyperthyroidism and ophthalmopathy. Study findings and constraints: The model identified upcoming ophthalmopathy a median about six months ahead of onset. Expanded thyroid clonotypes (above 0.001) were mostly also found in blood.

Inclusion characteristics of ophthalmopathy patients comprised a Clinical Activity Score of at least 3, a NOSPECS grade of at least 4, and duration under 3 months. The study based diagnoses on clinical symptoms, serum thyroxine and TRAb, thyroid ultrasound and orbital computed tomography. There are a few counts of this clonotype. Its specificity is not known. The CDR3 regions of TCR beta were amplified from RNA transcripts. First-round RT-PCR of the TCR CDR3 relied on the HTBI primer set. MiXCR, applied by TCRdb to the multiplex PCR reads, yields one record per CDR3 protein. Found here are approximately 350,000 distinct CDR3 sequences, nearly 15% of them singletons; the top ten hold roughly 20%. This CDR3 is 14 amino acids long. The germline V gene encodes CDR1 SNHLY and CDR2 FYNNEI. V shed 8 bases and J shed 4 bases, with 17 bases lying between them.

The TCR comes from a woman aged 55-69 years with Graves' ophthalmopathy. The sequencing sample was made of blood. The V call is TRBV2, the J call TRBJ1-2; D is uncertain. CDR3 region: CASPPAGGVYGYTF. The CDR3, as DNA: TGTGCCAGCCCCCCGGCTGGAGGCGTCTATGGCTACACCTTC.